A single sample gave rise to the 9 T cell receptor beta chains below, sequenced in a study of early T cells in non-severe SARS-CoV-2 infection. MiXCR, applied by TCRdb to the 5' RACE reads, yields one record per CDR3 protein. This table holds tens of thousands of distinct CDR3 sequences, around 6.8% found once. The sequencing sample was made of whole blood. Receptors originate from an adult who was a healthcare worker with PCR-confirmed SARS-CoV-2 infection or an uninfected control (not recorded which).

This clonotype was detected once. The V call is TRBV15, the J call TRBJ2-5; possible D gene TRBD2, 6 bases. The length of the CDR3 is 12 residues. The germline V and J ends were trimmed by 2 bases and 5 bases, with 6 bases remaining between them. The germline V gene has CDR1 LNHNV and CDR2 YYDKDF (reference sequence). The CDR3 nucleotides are TGTGCCACCAGCAGACGGGGGGAGACCCAGTACTTC. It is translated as CATSRRGETQYF.

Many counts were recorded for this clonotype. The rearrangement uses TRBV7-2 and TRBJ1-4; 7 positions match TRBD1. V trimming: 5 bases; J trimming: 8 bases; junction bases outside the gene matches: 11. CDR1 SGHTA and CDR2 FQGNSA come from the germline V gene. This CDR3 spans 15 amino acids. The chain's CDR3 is CASSSRFTGDEKLFF. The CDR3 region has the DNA TGTGCCAGCAGCAGCCGATTCACAGGGGACGAAAAACTGTTTTTT.

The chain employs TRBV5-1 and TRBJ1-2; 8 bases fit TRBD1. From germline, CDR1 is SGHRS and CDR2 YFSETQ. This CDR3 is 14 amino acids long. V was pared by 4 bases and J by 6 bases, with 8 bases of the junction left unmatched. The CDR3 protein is CASSPGQGWNGYTF. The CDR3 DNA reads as TGCGCCAGCAGCCCTGGACAGGGCTGGAATGGCTACACCTTC.

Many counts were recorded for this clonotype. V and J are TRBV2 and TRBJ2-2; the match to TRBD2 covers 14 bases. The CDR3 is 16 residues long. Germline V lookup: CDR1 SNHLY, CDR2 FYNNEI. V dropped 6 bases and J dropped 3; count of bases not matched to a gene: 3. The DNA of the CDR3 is TGTGCCAGCAGGACTAGCGGGGGGGCGGACACCGGGGAGCTGTTTTTT. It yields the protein CASRTSGGADTGELFF.

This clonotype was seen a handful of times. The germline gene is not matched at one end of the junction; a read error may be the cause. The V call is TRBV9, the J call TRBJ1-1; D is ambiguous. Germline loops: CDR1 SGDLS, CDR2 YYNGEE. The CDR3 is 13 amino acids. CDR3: CASSAGGPEGETF. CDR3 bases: TGTGCCAGCAGCGCAGGTGGTCCGGAGGGAGAAACCTTT.

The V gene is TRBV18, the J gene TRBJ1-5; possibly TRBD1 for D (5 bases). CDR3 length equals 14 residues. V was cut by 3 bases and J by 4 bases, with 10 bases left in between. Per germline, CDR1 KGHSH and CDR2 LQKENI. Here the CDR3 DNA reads TGTGCCAGCTCACCGCAAAGGGGTAATCAGCCCCAGCATTTT. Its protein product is CASSPQRGNQPQHF.

The CDR3, as DNA: TGTGCCAGCAGCTCGTTCAGGGTGAATGAGCAGTTCTTC. This translates into CASSSFRVNEQFF. The chain combines TRBV7-6 with TRBJ2-1; the D gene is possibly TRBD1 (5 bases). V gave up 4 bases and J gave up 7 bases, with 11 bases separating them. CDR3 size: 13 residues. CDR1 and CDR2 (germline): SGHVS, FNYEAQ.

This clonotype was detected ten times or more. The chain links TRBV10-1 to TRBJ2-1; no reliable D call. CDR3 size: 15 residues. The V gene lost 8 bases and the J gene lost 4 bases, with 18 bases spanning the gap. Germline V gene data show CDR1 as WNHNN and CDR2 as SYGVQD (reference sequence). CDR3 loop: CASLYGSGRYNEQFF. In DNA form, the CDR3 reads TGCGCCAGCCTATACGGGTCCGGACGATACAATGAGCAGTTCTTC.

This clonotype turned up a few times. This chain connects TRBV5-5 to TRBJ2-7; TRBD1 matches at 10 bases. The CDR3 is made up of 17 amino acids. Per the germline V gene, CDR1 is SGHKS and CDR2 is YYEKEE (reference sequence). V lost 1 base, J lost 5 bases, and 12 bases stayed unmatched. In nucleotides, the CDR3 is TGTGCCAGCAGCTTGTGGTTAACCGGGACAGGGGTCCACGAGCAGTACTTC. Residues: CASSLWLTGTGVHEQYF. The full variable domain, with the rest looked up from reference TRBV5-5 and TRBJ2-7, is DAGVTQSPTHLIKTRGQQVTLRCSPISGHKSVSWYQQVLGQGPQFIFQYYEKEERGRGNFPDRFSARQFPNYSSELNVNALLLGDSALYLCASSLWLTGTGVHEQYFGPGTRLTVT.